The T cell receptor beta chain described here comes from a study of T cells in Graves' hyperthyroidism and ophthalmopathy. General study points: Before onset, by a median of about seven months, the model predicted ophthalmopathy.

This clonotype was seen repeatedly, ten times or more. Its antigen remains unidentified. Per germline, CDR1 SNHLY and CDR2 FYNNEI. The length of the CDR3 is 14 residues. The V gene lost 2 bases and the J gene lost 7 bases, with 12 bases spanning the gap. Regions amplified from RNA transcripts were the TCR beta CDR3 regions. The HTBI primer set served for first-round RT-PCR of the TCR CDR3. TCRdb reprocessed the multiplex PCR reads with MiXCR, giving one entry per CDR3 protein. The profile shows a few hundred thousand distinct CDR3 sequences, more than 20% of them singletons. No progression to ophthalmopathy during 18 months of follow-up defined stable disease. Patients between 18 and 65 years old had hyperthyroidism, newly diagnosed and lasting under 2 months.

The TCR originated in a man between 45 and 60 years old with Graves' hyperthyroidism. The chain joins TRBV2 to TRBJ2-1; D gene unclear. The sequencing input was blood. CDR3 nucleotides: TGTGCCAGCAGTGAACGACTTTCGACGAATGAGCAGTTCTTC. This codes for CASSERLSTNEQFF.